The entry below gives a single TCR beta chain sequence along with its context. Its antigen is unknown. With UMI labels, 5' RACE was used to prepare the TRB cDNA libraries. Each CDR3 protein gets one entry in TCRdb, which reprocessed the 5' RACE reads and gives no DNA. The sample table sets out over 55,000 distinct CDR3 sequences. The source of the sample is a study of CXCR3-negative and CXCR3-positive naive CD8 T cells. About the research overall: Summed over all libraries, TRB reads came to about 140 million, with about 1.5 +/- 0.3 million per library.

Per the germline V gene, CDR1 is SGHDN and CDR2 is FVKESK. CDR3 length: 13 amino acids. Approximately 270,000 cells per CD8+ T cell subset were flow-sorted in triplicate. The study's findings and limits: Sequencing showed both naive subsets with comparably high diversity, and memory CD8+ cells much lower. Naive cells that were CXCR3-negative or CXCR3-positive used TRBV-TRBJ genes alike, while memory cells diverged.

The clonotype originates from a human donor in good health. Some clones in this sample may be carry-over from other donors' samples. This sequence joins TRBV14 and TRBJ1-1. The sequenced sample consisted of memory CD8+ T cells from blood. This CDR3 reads CASSLRTSTEAFF.